This passage covers 14 T cell receptor beta chains from one sample sequenced in a study of CD4 T cells in relation to SARS-CoV-2 and coronaviruses. These receptors have no identified antigens. TCRdb's copy holds only in-frame clones and misses some; the assay was immunoSEQ multiplex PCR. Among about 26,000 clones listed, approximately 70% were seen once. CD4+ T cells from unexposed donors were obtained before the COVID-19 pandemic (2011-2018). Isolation of CD4+ T cells took place after about 9 days in culture. The source material was CD4+ T cells from PBMCs, cultured in vitro. All receptors come from a human donor in good health.

V gene TRBV6-6 combines with J gene TRBJ2-5, with 7 bases that match TRBD2. Germline CDR1 and CDR2: MNHNY and SVGAGI (reference sequence). Germline trimming cut 4 bases from V and 2 bases from J; bases unmatched to any gene: 1. The CDR3 consists of 13 residues. The CDR3 protein is CASSFGGQETQYF. CDR3 DNA: TGTGCCAGCAGTTTCGGGGGGCAAGAGACCCAGTACTTC.

The chain employs TRBV10-2 and TRBJ1-1; 9 bases fit TRBD1. Germline V gene sequence: CDR1 WSHSY, CDR2 SAAADI. There are 15 residues in the CDR3. Trimming at V came to 3 bases and at J to 7 bases, leaving 9 bases not matched to a gene. The CDR3 nucleotides read TGCGCCAGCAGTGATATGACAGGGGGTAAGGGTGAAGCTTTCTTT. Amino acids: CASSDMTGGKGEAFF.

This clone appeared a single time. The chain has TRBV3-1 (or the pseudogene TRBV3-2) and TRBJ1-5; no definite D call. There are 17 residues in the CDR3. Germline CDR1 reads LGHDT; CDR2 reads YNNKEL (reference sequence). Trimming pared 1 base from V and 6 bases from J, leaving 19 bases between. CDR3 in DNA: TGTGCCAGCAGCCAAGCCTCCCCGCCGGGCCCGCCTCAGCCCCAGCATTTT. This codes for CASSQASPPGPPQPQHF.

The chain combines TRBV25-1 with TRBJ1-3; D remains ambiguous. V shed 11 bases and J shed 0 bases, with 8 bases lying between them. Germline CDR1 and CDR2: MGHDK and SYGVNS. This CDR3 contains 12 residues. The CDR3 region has the DNA TGTGCCTACTCAGACTCTGGAAACACCATATATTTT. This encodes CAYSDSGNTIYF.

The chain is built from TRBV29-1 and TRBJ1-3; a weak D match, TRBD1 (5 bases). This CDR3 contains 12 residues. In germline, CDR1 is SQVTM, CDR2 ANQGSEA. The germline V and J ends were trimmed by 7 bases and 0 bases, with 7 bases remaining between them. CDR3 in DNA: TGCAGCGGGGGGACCTCTGGAAACACCATATATTTT. It is translated as CSGGTSGNTIYF.

This clone was recorded once. The chain uses TRBV27 and TRBJ2-7, with 11 nucleotides matching TRBD1. This CDR3 spans 14 amino acids. The V gene end was trimmed by 5 bases and the J gene end by 0 bases; junction bases not matched to a gene: 0. In germline, CDR1 is MNHEY, CDR2 SMNVEV (reference sequence). Here the CDR3 reads CASSGTGGSYEQYF. The CDR3 coding sequence is TGTGCCAGCAGTGGGACAGGGGGCTCCTACGAGCAGTACTTC.

This chain uses TRBV27 with TRBJ2-1; 12 nucleotides line up with TRBD2. Germline lookup yields CDR1 MNHEY and CDR2 SMNVEV (reference sequence). CDR3 length equals 15 residues. J gave up 6 bases and V 7 bases, and 7 bases lay outside the gene matches. CDR3 coding DNA: TGTGCCAGCACTCTAAGGACTAGCGGGATCAATGAGCAGTTCTTC. It encodes CASTLRTSGINEQFF.

J is TRBJ1-2 and V is TRBV18; 9 nucleotides agree with TRBD1. Germline V gene data show CDR1 as KGHSH and CDR2 as LQKENI. The CDR3 runs 14 residues. V lost 6 bases, J lost 6 bases, and 8 bases stayed unmatched. CDR3 residues: CASSRTGEMDGYTF. CDR3 coding DNA: TGTGCCAGCTCTCGGACAGGGGAGATGGATGGCTACACCTTC.

The V call is TRBV5-1, the J call TRBJ2-2; no definite D call. CDR3 length equals 15 residues. Trimming took 0 bases from V and 4 from J, leaving 10 bases between them. Germline assignment: CDR1 SGHRS and CDR2 YFSETQ. The CDR3 protein is CASSLATSRTGELFF. The CDR3 nucleotides read TGCGCCAGCAGCTTGGCTACGTCTCGCACCGGGGAGCTGTTTTTT.

V and J are TRBV5-5 and TRBJ2-1, with 7 bases fitting TRBD2. In germline, CDR1 is SGHKS, CDR2 YYEKEE (reference sequence). The CDR3 consists of 15 residues. After removal of 1 base from V and 6 bases from J, the junction contained 7 bases not matched to a gene. CDR3 DNA sequence: TGTGCCAGCAGCTTGATGGGAGGGCCGAGCAATGAGCAGTTCTTC. It is translated as CASSLMGGPSNEQFF.

The J gene is TRBJ1-2, the V gene TRBV12-3 or TRBV12-4; weak D call: TRBD1 (5 bases). CDR3 length: 12 residues. The V and J ends lost 5 bases and 4 bases respectively, with 8 bases between them. CDR3 DNA: TGTGCCAGCAGTATGGACACCTATGGCTACACCTTC. It specifies CASSMDTYGYTF.

The V gene is TRBV27, the J gene TRBJ1-5; D not certain. The CDR3 contains 15 residues. V was pared by 3 bases and J by 2 bases, with 11 bases between. CDR1 MNHEY and CDR2 SMNVEV come from the germline V gene (reference sequence). The CDR3, as DNA: TGTGCCAGCAGTTTTAATAACGGCGGCAATCAGCCCCAGCATTTT. This sequence encodes CASSFNNGGNQPQHF.

This sequence joins TRBV5-1 and TRBJ2-7; D is undetermined. The length of the CDR3 is 14 residues. Germline V gives CDR1 SGHRS, CDR2 YFSETQ. Trimming left V 1 base short and J 0 bases short, with 8 bases between. The CDR3 spells CASSLSASSYEQYF. CDR3 bases: TGCGCCAGCAGCTTGTCGGCGAGCTCCTACGAGCAGTACTTC.

The chain links TRBV9 to TRBJ1-1; perhaps TRBD1 as D (6 bases). The V gene's germline CDR1 is SGDLS and CDR2 YYNGEE. The CDR3 is 17 amino acids. The V gene lost 5 bases and the J gene lost 5 bases, with 25 bases spanning the gap. CDR3 amino acids: CASSEGRVEGVQTEAFF. The DNA for the CDR3 is TGTGCCAGCAGTGAGGGACGGGTGGAGGGGGTACAAACTGAAGCTTTCTTT.